What follows describes a single T cell receptor (beta chain). Its specificity is not known. This sample was taken from a study of T cell responses to AZD1222 COVID-19 vaccine. The repertoire was sequenced with immunoSEQ multiplex PCR; TCRdb's copy has only in-frame clones and lacks some. Of approximately 120,000 clones in the sample, about 88% were seen once. Study-wide points: After two AZD1222 doses, spike-specific TCR breadth and depth rose versus day 0. As reported, nearly half of all spike-specific TCRs target variant regions that are unmutated. White British ancestry dominated among donors, who included more females, and clonal diversity was possibly underestimated.

This CDR3 contains 14 residues. Germline V gene lookup returns CDR1 LNHDA and CDR2 SQIVND (reference sequence). V dropped 5 bases and J dropped 0 bases, with 10 bases sitting between them. The sequence came from an adult in good health. Sequencing used peripheral blood, obtained on day 0 of AZD1222 vaccination. The chain employs TRBV19 and TRBJ1-1; no reliable D call. The CDR3, as DNA: TGTGCCAGTAGTGGGTTCGGGATGAACACTGAAGCTTTCTTT. This codes for CASSGFGMNTEAFF.